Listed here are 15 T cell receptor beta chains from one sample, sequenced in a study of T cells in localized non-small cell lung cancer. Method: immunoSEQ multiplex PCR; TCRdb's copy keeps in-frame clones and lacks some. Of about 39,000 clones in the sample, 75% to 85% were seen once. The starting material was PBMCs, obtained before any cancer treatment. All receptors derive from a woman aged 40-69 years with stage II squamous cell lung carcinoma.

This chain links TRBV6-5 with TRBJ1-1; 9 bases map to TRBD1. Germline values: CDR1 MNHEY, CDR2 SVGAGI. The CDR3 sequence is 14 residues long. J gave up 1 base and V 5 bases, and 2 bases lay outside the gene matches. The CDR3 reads CASSEQGANTEAFF. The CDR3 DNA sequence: TGTGCCAGCAGTGAACAGGGGGCGAACACTGAAGCTTTCTTT.

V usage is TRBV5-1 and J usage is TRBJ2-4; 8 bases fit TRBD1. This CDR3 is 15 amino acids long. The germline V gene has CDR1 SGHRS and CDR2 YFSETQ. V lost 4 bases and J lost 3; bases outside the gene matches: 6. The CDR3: CASSPTGADKNIQYF. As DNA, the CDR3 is TGCGCCAGCAGCCCGACAGGGGCGGACAAAAACATTCAGTACTTC.

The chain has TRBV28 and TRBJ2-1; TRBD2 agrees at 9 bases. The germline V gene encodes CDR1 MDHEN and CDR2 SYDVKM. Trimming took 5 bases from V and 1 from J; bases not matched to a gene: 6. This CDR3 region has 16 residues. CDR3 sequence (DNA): TGTGCCAGCAGTGACCCGACTAGCGGATCCTACAATGAGCAGTTCTTC. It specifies CASSDPTSGSYNEQFF.

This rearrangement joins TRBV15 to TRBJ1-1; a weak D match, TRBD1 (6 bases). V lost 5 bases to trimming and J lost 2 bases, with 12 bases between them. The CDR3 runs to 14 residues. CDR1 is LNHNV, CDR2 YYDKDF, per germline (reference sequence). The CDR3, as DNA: TGTGCCACCAGCGGCTACAGGGAAAACACTGAAGCTTTCTTT. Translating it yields CATSGYRENTEAFF.

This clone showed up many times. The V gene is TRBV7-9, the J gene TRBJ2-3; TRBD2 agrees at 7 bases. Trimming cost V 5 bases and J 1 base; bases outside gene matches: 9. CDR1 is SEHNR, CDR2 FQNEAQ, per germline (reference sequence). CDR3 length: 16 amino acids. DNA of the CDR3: TGTGCCAGCAGCCCCGTTGGCGGGAGAGGCACAGATACGCAGTATTTT. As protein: CASSPVGGRGTDTQYF.

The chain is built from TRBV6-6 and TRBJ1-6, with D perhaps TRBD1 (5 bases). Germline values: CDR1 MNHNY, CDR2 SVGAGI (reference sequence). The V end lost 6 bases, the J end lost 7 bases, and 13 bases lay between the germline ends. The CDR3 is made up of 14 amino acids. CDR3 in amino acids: CASRAGITNSPLHF. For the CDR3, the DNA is TGTGCCAGCAGAGCAGGGATCACGAATTCACCCCTCCACTTT.

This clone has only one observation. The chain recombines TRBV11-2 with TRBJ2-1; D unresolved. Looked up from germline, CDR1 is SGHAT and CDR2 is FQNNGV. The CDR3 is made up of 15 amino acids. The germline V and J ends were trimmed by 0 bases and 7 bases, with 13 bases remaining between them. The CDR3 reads CASSLEAPHGNEQFF. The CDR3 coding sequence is TGTGCCAGCAGCTTAGAAGCACCCCATGGGAATGAGCAGTTCTTC.

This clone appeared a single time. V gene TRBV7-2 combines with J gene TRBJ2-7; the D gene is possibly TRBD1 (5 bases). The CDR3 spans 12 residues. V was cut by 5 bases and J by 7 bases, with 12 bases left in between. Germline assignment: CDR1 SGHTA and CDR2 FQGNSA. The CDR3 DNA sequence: TGTGCCAGCAGCCGACAGCTTGGGGAGCAGTACTTC. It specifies CASSRQLGEQYF. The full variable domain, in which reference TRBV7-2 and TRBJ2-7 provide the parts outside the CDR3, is GAGVSQSPSNKVTEKGKDVELRCDPISGHTALYWYRQSLGQGLEFLIYFQGNSAPDKSGLPSDRFSAERTGGSVSTLTIQRTQQEDSAVYLCASSRQLGEQYFGPGTRLTVT.

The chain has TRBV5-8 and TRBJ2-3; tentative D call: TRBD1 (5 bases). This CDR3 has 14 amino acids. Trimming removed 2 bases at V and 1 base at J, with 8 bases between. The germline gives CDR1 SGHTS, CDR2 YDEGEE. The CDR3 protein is CASSLGAGTDTQYF. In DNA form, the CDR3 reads TGTGCCAGCAGCTTAGGGGCTGGCACAGATACGCAGTATTTT.

CDR3 region: CSVGWGSGEQYF. CDR3 coding DNA: TGCAGCGTTGGGTGGGGTTCTGGGGAGCAGTACTTC. This rearrangement joins TRBV29-1 to TRBJ2-7; the D is unclear. Germline V CDR1 and CDR2: SQVTM, ANQGSEA. The CDR3 runs 12 residues. V dropped 4 bases and J dropped 7 bases, with 14 bases sitting between them.

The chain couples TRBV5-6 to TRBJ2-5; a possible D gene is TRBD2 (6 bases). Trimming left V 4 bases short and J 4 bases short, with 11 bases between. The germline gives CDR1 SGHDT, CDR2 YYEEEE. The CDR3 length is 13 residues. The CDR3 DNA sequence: TGTGCCAGCAGCCTTTGGAGGGGAGAGACCCAGTACTTC. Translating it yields CASSLWRGETQYF. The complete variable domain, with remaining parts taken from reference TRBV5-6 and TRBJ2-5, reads DAGVTQSPTHLIKTRGQQVTLRCSPKSGHDTVSWYQQALGQGPQFIFQYYEEEERQRGNFPDRFSGHQFPNYSSELNVNALLLGDSALYLCASSLWRGETQYFGPGTRLLVL.

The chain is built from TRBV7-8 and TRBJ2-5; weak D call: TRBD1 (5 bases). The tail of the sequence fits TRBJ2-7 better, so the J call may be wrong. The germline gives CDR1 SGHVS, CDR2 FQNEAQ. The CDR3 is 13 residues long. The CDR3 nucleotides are TGTGCCAGCAGCTTAGAGGGGATGGGCGAGCAGTACTTC. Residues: CASSLEGMGEQYF.

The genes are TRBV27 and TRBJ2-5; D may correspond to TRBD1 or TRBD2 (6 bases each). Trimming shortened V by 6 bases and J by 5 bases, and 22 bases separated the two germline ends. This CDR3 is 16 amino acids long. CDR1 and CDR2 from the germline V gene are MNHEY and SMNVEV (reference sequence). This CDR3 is CASSPVGGGTVETQYF. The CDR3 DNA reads TGTGCCAGCAGCCCCGTGGGGGGCGGGACGGTCGAGACCCAGTACTTC.

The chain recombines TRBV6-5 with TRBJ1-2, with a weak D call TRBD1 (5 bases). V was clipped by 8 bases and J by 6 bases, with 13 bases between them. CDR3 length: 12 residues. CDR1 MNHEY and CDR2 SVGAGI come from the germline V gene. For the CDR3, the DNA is TGTGCCAGCGGGGCCAAGGGTCATGGCTACACCTTC. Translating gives CASGAKGHGYTF.

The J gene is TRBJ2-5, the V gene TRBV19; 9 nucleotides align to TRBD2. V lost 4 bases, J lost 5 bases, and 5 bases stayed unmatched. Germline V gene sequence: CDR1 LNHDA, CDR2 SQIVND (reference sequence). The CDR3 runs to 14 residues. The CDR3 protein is CASSSGGAWETQYF. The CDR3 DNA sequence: TGTGCCAGTAGTAGCGGGGGGGCCTGGGAGACCCAGTACTTC.